These T cell receptor beta chains were read from a single sample in a study of blood T cell repertoires in COVID-19. Generated by immunoSEQ multiplex PCR, the TCRdb table keeps only in-frame clones and is missing some. The table lists approximately 50,000 clones, around four fifths of them singletons. Material: peripheral blood. The receptors derive from a human donor in a cohort sampled during active COVID-19. Both conserved end residues are part of each CDR3. A D gene is named only where the DNA matches it firmly. Expanded clones are given a class, and other clones once, few, many or no size at all.

>TRBV2|.|.|TRBJ1-2
TGTGCCAGCAGTGAAGATGAGAGCTATGGCTACACCTTC
CASSEDESYGYTF
>TRBV30|.|.|TRBJ1-1
TGTGCCGAGAGAGTATTTAGGAACACTGAAGCTTTCTTT
CAERVFRNTEAFF
>TRBV3-1/TRBV3-2|.|TRBD1|TRBJ1-4
TGTGCCAGCAGCCAAGAGCGACAGGGTAGAAAACTGTTTTTT
CASSQERQGRKLFF
>TRBV7-2|.|.|TRBJ1-6
TGTGCCAGCAGCCTAGGTCCCACAGGTAATTCACCCCTCCACTTT
CASSLGPTGNSPLHF
>TRBV14|.|TRBD2|TRBJ2-7
TGTGCCAGCAGCCAAGATCCGGGGGGTGGTGGCGAGCAGTACTTC
CASSQDPGGGGEQYF
>TRBV24-1|.|.|TRBJ2-3
TGTGCCACCAGTGAGGAGACAGATACGCAGTATTTT
CATSEETDTQYF
>TRBV10-3|.|.|TRBJ1-4
TGTGCCATCAGTACAGGACAGACAACTAATGAAAAACTGTTTTTT
CAISTGQTTNEKLFF
>TRBV2|large|TRBD1|TRBJ2-7
TGTGCCAGCAGTTCGGGACAGGACGAGCAGTACTTC
CASSSGQDEQYF
>TRBV5-4|.|.|TRBJ1-1
TGTGCCAGCAGCTTGGATCAGAATGAAGCTTTCTTT
CASSLDQNEAFF
>TRBV19|.|TRBD1|TRBJ1-2
TGTGCCAGTAGTCTCTGGACAGGGAACGATGGCTACACCTTC
CASSLWTGNDGYTF
>TRBV4-2|.|TRBD2|TRBJ2-3
TGTGCCAGCAGCCAAGACGGACTAGTGGCAGATACGCAGTATTTT
CASSQDGLVADTQYF
>TRBV7-2|.|TRBD2|TRBJ2-7
TGTGCCAGCAGCTTAGAGCCGGGACTAGCGGGGGTCGAGCAGTACTTC
CASSLEPGLAGVEQYF
>TRBV6-5|few|TRBD2|TRBJ2-7
TGTGCCAGCAGTCCCGCCGGGGGGGAGAGCTACGAGCAGTACTTC
CASSPAGGESYEQYF
>TRBV29-1|.|TRBD1|TRBJ1-4
TGCAGCGTGGCCCGGGACAGTGGGGAAAAACTGTTTTTT
CSVARDSGEKLFF
>TRBV10-3|once|TRBD2|TRBJ2-1
TGTGCCATCAGTGGTTTAAGCGGGGGGGCCTACAATGAGCAGTTCTTC
CAISGLSGGAYNEQFF
>TRBV6-5|.|TRBD1|TRBJ2-7
TGTGCCAGCAGTTTTCAGGGACAGTTAACCTACGAGCAGTACTTC
CASSFQGQLTYEQYF
>TRBV2|.|TRBD1|TRBJ2-3
TGTGCCAGCAGTGAATTCGGCGACAGGGGAGGAGGCACAGATACGCAGTATTTT
CASSEFGDRGGGTDTQYF
>TRBV7-9|.|.|TRBJ1-4
TGTGCCAGCAGCTTAGGTCAGAATAATGAAAAACTGTTTTTT
CASSLGQNNEKLFF
>TRBV7-7|.|TRBD2|TRBJ2-5
TGTGCCAGCAGCTTGGGCGGGGGGGCCCTGGAGACCCAGTACTTC
CASSLGGGALETQYF
>TRBV14|once|.|TRBJ1-2
TGTGCCAGCAGCCCACTAGACAGGATTAACTATGGCTACACCTTC
CASSPLDRINYGYTF
>TRBV27|.|.|TRBJ1-1
TGTGCCAGCAGCCCCCGGCGGGCGGGGGAGACTGAAGCTTTCTTT
CASSPRRAGETEAFF
>TRBV2|.|TRBD1|TRBJ1-1
TGTGCCATTCACCCCCGCGACAGGGGTGACACTGAAGCTTTCTTT
CAIHPRDRGDTEAFF
>TRBV7-3|.|.|TRBJ2-3
TGTGCCAGCAGCTTAGGTACAGTTCTGGATACGCAGTATTTT
CASSLGTVLDTQYF
>TRBV6-5|.|TRBD1|TRBJ2-7
TGTGCCAGCAGTTTGGACAGGGAACGCGAGCAGTACTTC
CASSLDREREQYF
>TRBV30|.|.|TRBJ1-2
TGTGCCTGGACCTTTGTAGGGAGATATGGCTACACCTTC
CAWTFVGRYGYTF
>TRBV6-5|.|.|TRBJ1-4
TGTGCCAGCAGAACAGGGTCGGGTGAAAAACTGTTTTTT
CASRTGSGEKLFF
>TRBV5-6|.|.|TRBJ1-4
TGTGCCAGCAGCAAGCGGGAGGGACCTGAAAAACTGTTTTTT
CASSKREGPEKLFF
>TRBV10-1|few|TRBD2|TRBJ2-2
TGCGCCAGCAGCCCCCGCCCGGGACTAGCGGGGGCCGGGGAGCTGTTTTTT
CASSPRPGLAGAGELFF
>TRBV7-2|.|.|TRBJ1-3
TGTGCCAGCAGCTTAGACTGGGGGCGAAACACCATATATTTT
CASSLDWGRNTIYF
>TRBV5-1|few|.|TRBJ1-1
TGCGCCAGCAGCTTAGGGGCTACGAGCACTGAAGCTTTCTTT
CASSLGATSTEAFF
>TRBV6-5|.|.|TRBJ2-7
TGTGCCAGCAAACCAACAGGAAGGTACGAGCAGTACTTC
CASKPTGRYEQYF
>TRBV6-5|.|.|TRBJ1-4
TGTGCCAGCAGTTTCCAGTGGGAGAGGTTTAATGAAAAACTGTTTTTT
CASSFQWERFNEKLFF
>TRBV25-1|few|.|TRBJ2-7
TGTGCCAGCAGTGAATTCGCGTGGAGGCACTCCTACGAGCAGTACTTC
CASSEFAWRHSYEQYF
>TRBV10-3|.|.|TRBJ2-7
TGTGCCGTAAGGACAGATGGGGGCTACGAGCAGTACTTC
CAVRTDGGYEQYF
>TRBV9|.|TRBD1|TRBJ1-1
TGTGCCAGCAGCGCCGGACAGGGGCTGGCCAGAATGAACACTGAAGCTTTCTTT
CASSAGQGLARMNTEAFF
>TRBV5-1|.|TRBD1|TRBJ1-3
TGCGCCAGCAGCTCATTCACAGGGGACTCTGGAAACACCATATATTTT
CASSSFTGDSGNTIYF
>TRBV6-2/TRBV6-3|.|.|TRBJ2-7
TGTGCCAGCAGCCACTCCGCCGTCTCCTACGAGCAGTACTTC
CASSHSAVSYEQYF
>TRBV19|once|.|TRBJ1-1
TGTGCCAGCGGGGGTCTTCGCACTGAAGCTTTCTTT
CASGGLRTEAFF
>TRBV6-5|.|.|TRBJ1-3
TGTGCCACCTCGCGGCCGAGCTCTGGAAACACCATATATTTT
CATSRPSSGNTIYF
>TRBV11-2|.|.|TRBJ2-5
TGTGCCAGCAGCTCCCTCAGCGTGGAGACCCAGTACTTC
CASSSLSVETQYF
>TRBV2|once|TRBD2|TRBJ2-3
TGTGCCAGCAGTGTTGGACTAGCGGGGCCTGGCACAGATACGCAGTATTTT
CASSVGLAGPGTDTQYF
>TRBV19|.|.|TRBJ1-1
TGTGCCAGTAGTAATACTGTCGCGTCGACTCTCTTT
CASSNTVASTLF
>TRBV7-2|.|.|TRBJ2-7
TGTGCCAGCAGCTTAAGGCAGCCCCTCCCAGGGGAGCAGTACTTC
CASSLRQPLPGEQYF
>TRBV7-2|.|.|TRBJ1-2
TGTGCCAGCAGCTTAGGCAGGGAAAGCTATGGCTACACCTTC
CASSLGRESYGYTF
>TRBV28|once|.|TRBJ2-7
TGTGCCAGCAGTTTCCGGGACAACTTATACGAGCAGTACTTC
CASSFRDNLYEQYF
>TRBV30|.|.|TRBJ2-7
TGTGCCTGGAGTGTCAGCAGGTTCTACGAGCAGTACTTC
CAWSVSRFYEQYF
>TRBV5-4|.|TRBD1|TRBJ1-2
TGTGCCAGCAGCTTGGTCGACAGGGTGAGCTACACCTTC
CASSLVDRVSYTF
>TRBV6-2/TRBV6-3|few|.|TRBJ2-7
TGTGCCAGCAGTCCAGGGATACTAAACTCCTACGAGCAGTACTTC
CASSPGILNSYEQYF
>TRBV6-2/TRBV6-3|.|TRBD1|TRBJ2-7
TGTGCCAGCAGTTCAACGGGACAGGGTATCAAGCAGTACTTC
CASSSTGQGIKQYF
>TRBV16|.|.|TRBJ2-5
TGTGCCAGCAGCCAGGACGCGTTTCAGGGGCAAGAGACCCAGTACTTC
CASSQDAFQGQETQYF
>TRBV27|.|TRBD1|TRBJ1-2
TGTGCCAGCAGTTGGGGACAGGGCTATGGCTACACCTTC
CASSWGQGYGYTF
>TRBV5-1|.|TRBD1|TRBJ2-7
TGCGCCAGCAGCTTGGGAGGGACAGGTCCTTTCTACGAGCAGTACTTC
CASSLGGTGPFYEQYF